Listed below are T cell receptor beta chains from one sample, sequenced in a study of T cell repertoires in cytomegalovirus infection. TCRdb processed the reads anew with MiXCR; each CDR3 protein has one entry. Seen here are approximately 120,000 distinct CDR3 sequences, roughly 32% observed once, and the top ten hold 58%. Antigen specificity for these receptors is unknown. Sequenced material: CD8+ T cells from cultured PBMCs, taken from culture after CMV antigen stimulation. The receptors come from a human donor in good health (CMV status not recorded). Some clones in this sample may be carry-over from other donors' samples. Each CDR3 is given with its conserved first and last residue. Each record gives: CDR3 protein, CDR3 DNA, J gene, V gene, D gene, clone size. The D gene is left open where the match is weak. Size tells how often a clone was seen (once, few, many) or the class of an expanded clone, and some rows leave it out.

cdr3_aa: CASSYPSRGPQHF
cdr3_nt: TGTGCCAGCAGTTATCCTTCAAGGGGGCCCCAGCATTTT
j_call: TRBJ1-5
v_call: TRBV6-5
d_call: -
clone_size: -

cdr3_aa: CASSQGDSIITF
cdr3_nt: TGTGCCAGCAGCCAAGGAGACAGCATAATCACCTTC
j_call: TRBJ1-2
v_call: TRBV4-1
d_call: -
clone_size: -

cdr3_aa: CATSLSPRTQQFF
cdr3_nt: TGTGCCACCTCTCTCTCACCCCGCACTCAGCAGTTCTTC
j_call: TRBJ2-1
v_call: TRBV28
d_call: -
clone_size: -

cdr3_aa: CASSFSGDRGGPLHF
cdr3_nt: TGTGCCAGCAGCTTTAGTGGAGACAGGGGCGGACCCCTCCACTTT
j_call: TRBJ1-6
v_call: TRBV7-2
d_call: TRBD1
clone_size: few

cdr3_aa: CASSLVPQGNEQFF
cdr3_nt: TGTGCCAGCAGCTTAGTTCCGCAGGGCAATGAGCAGTTCTTC
j_call: TRBJ2-1
v_call: TRBV7-2
d_call: -
clone_size: -

cdr3_aa: CASSQGLAEGLAKNIQYF
cdr3_nt: TGCGCCAGCAGCCAAGGACTAGCGGAGGGACTAGCCAAAAACATTCAGTACTTC
j_call: TRBJ2-4
v_call: TRBV4-1
d_call: TRBD2
clone_size: -

cdr3_aa: CASSRPGQGIYEQYF
cdr3_nt: TGTGCCAGCAGCCGCCCGGGACAGGGGATCTACGAGCAGTACTTC
j_call: TRBJ2-7
v_call: TRBV7-2
d_call: TRBD1
clone_size: few

cdr3_aa: CSAGGYLPSYEQYF
cdr3_nt: TGCAGTGCCGGGGGCTACCTACCCTCCTACGAGCAGTACTTC
j_call: TRBJ2-7
v_call: TRBV20-1
d_call: -
clone_size: -

cdr3_aa: CASSYRTSGTYNEQFF
cdr3_nt: TGTGCCAGCAGTTACAGGACTAGCGGGACGTACAATGAGCAGTTCTTC
j_call: TRBJ2-1
v_call: TRBV6-1
d_call: TRBD2
clone_size: -

cdr3_aa: CASSFEQHNSPLHF
cdr3_nt: TGCGCCAGCAGCTTCGAACAGCATAATTCACCCCTCCACTTT
j_call: TRBJ1-6
v_call: TRBV5-1
d_call: -
clone_size: -

cdr3_aa: CASSFRTGGTDTQYF
cdr3_nt: TGTGCCAGCAGTTTCAGGACAGGGGGCACAGATACGCAGTATTTT
j_call: TRBJ2-3
v_call: TRBV12-3/TRBV12-4
d_call: TRBD1
clone_size: many

cdr3_aa: CSARDRQAFYEQYF
cdr3_nt: TGCAGTGCTAGGGACAGGCAAGCATTCTACGAGCAGTACTTC
j_call: TRBJ2-7
v_call: TRBV20-1
d_call: TRBD1
clone_size: -

cdr3_aa: CATGTGANVLTF
cdr3_nt: TGTGCCACTGGAACTGGGGCCAACGTCCTGACTTTC
j_call: TRBJ2-6
v_call: TRBV7-8
d_call: -
clone_size: -

cdr3_aa: CASSQGQGPGAYEQYF
cdr3_nt: TGTGCCAGCAGTCAGGGACAGGGGCCGGGGGCCTACGAGCAGTACTTC
j_call: TRBJ2-7
v_call: TRBV6-5
d_call: TRBD1
clone_size: -

cdr3_aa: CASSQGFVQQYF
cdr3_nt: TGTGCCAGCAGCCAGGGCTTTGTTCAGCAGTACTTC
j_call: TRBJ2-7
v_call: TRBV14
d_call: -
clone_size: -

cdr3_aa: CSALSGGSYNEQFF
cdr3_nt: TGCAGTGCTCTTAGCGGGGGTAGCTACAATGAGCAGTTCTTC
j_call: TRBJ2-1
v_call: TRBV20-1
d_call: TRBD2
clone_size: -

cdr3_aa: CASSIYRTGHYNEQFF
cdr3_nt: TGTGCCAGTAGTATATATAGGACAGGGCACTACAATGAGCAGTTCTTC
j_call: TRBJ2-1
v_call: TRBV19
d_call: TRBD1
clone_size: few

cdr3_aa: CASSLEAAGNTIYF
cdr3_nt: TGTGCCAGCAGCTTAGAAGCGGCTGGAAACACCATATATTTT
j_call: TRBJ1-3
v_call: TRBV7-9
d_call: -
clone_size: many

cdr3_aa: CASSLAGTSGEQYF
cdr3_nt: TGTGCCAGCAGCTTAGCAGGGACATCGGGCGAGCAGTACTTC
j_call: TRBJ2-7
v_call: TRBV11-2
d_call: -
clone_size: many

cdr3_aa: CASSDDANAGLEEKLFF
cdr3_nt: TGTGCCAGCAGTGACGACGCCAACGCTGGACTGGAAGAAAAACTGTTTTTT
j_call: TRBJ1-4
v_call: TRBV25-1
d_call: -
clone_size: few

cdr3_aa: CASSPSQGNYNEQFF
cdr3_nt: TGTGCCAGCAGTCCCAGCCAGGGGAACTACAATGAGCAGTTCTTC
j_call: TRBJ2-1
v_call: TRBV6-4
d_call: -
clone_size: -

cdr3_aa: CASSLRGRGQDHSGNTIYF
cdr3_nt: TGTGCCAGCAGCTTGCGCGGTCGTGGGCAGGACCACTCTGGAAACACCATATATTTT
j_call: TRBJ1-3
v_call: TRBV5-6
d_call: -
clone_size: few

cdr3_aa: CASSSRGEEAFF
cdr3_nt: TGTGCCAGCAGCAGCCGGGGCGAAGAAGCTTTCTTT
j_call: TRBJ1-1
v_call: TRBV7-6
d_call: -
clone_size: -